This T cell receptor (beta chain) was identified during a study of vaccination effects on CD4 cells after COVID-19. Viral peptide pool expansion of antigen-specific CD4+ T cells preceded sequencing in the ViraFEST assay. A 10-day culture period preceded the isolation of CD4+ T cells. Testing of the vaccine recipients showed negative nucleocapsid antibodies and no prior SARS-CoV-2 infection. V was clipped by 2 bases and J by 0 bases, with 10 bases between them. The CDR3 covers 15 residues. CDR1 and CDR2 (germline): SEHNR, FQNEAQ (reference sequence). Concerning this clone: The antigen is unknown.

The repertoire was sequenced with immunoSEQ multiplex PCR; TCRdb's copy has only in-frame clones and lacks some. The sample carries roughly 52,000 clones, under 70% recorded once. This TCR was recovered from a human donor who received a COVID-19 vaccine. This chain links TRBV7-9 with TRBJ1-1; D unclear. This specimen consisted of CD4+ T cells from PBMCs cultured with SARS-CoV-2 spike peptides, obtained before COVID-19 vaccination. DNA of the CDR3: TGTGCCAGCAGCTTAAGGAGCCAAATGAACACTGAAGCTTTCTTT. Its protein product is CASSLRSQMNTEAFF.